These T cell receptor beta chains were read from a single sample in a study of shared clonotypes between healthy human individuals. Only in-frame clones appear in the TCRdb table, and some are missing; sequencing was by immunoSEQ multiplex PCR. This sample has a few million clones, with 85% to 95% found just once. Material: naive CD4+ T cells from PBMCs. The origin of the receptors is a man younger than 35 in good health. Some clones in this sample may be carry-over from other donors' samples. Each CDR3 is given with its conserved first and last residue. Fields, in order: V gene, J gene, D gene, CDR3 length, clone size, CDR3 protein, CDR3 DNA. The D gene is left open where the match is weak. Expanded clones get a size class; other rows say once, few or many, or leave the size out.

>TRBV18|TRBJ1-1|.|17|.
CASSPAPGEERNTEAFF
TGTGCCAGCTCACCAGCTCCGGGGGAAGAAAGGAACACTGAAGCTTTCTTT
>TRBV7-8|TRBJ1-2|TRBD1|13|.
CASSLATGYGYTF
TGTGCCAGCAGCTTAGCGACAGGGTATGGCTACACCTTC
>TRBV6-5|TRBJ2-2|.|15|.
CASSYEGGITGELFF
TGTGCCAGCAGTTACGAAGGGGGGATCACCGGGGAGCTGTTTTTT
>TRBV7-2|TRBJ2-3|.|13|few
CASSLASTDTQYF
TGTGCCAGCAGCTTAGCCAGCACAGATACGCAGTATTTT
>TRBV4-2|TRBJ2-7|TRBD2|16|.
CASSQDVAGGNYEQYF
TGTGCCAGCAGCCAAGATGTAGCGGGAGGGAACTACGAGCAGTACTTC
>TRBV18|TRBJ1-3|TRBD1|14|.
CASSPWDSGNTIYF
TGTGCCAGCTCACCATGGGACAGCGGAAACACCATATATTTT
>TRBV5-5|TRBJ2-7|TRBD1|15|.
CASSFAPGTGSEQYF
TGTGCCAGCAGCTTTGCGCCAGGGACAGGGAGCGAGCAGTACTTC
>TRBV10-3|TRBJ1-2|.|14|.
CAISESGQGYGYTF
TGTGCCATCAGTGAGTCGGGGCAGGGGTATGGCTACACCTTC
>TRBV18|TRBJ2-3|.|12|.
CASSRGTDTQYF
TGTGCCAGCTCACGGGGCACAGATACGCAGTATTTT
>TRBV28|TRBJ2-7|.|14|once
CASSLGQGPKVRYF
TGTGCCAGCAGTTTGGGGCAAGGACCCAAAGTTCGGTACTTC
>TRBV5-1|TRBJ2-3|.|14|.
CASSNGISTDTQYF
TGCGCCAGCAGTAACGGGATAAGCACAGATACGCAGTATTTT
>TRBV7-3|TRBJ2-5|TRBD2|17|.
CASSPRGGPRSWETQYF
TGTGCCAGCAGCCCAAGGGGAGGGCCGAGGTCATGGGAGACCCAGTACTTC
>TRBV7-9|TRBJ2-3|TRBD2|16|.
CASSSPRSGSRDTQYF
TGTGCCAGCAGCTCCCCGAGAAGCGGGAGCAGGGATACGCAGTATTTT
>TRBV7-2|TRBJ1-2|.|15|.
CASSSPDRLSRGYTF
TGTGCCAGCAGCTCCCCCGACAGGTTATCGCGCGGCTACACCTTC
>TRBV7-9|TRBJ2-1|TRBD2|15|.
CASSRSGKVYNEQFF
TGTGCCAGCAGCCGCAGCGGGAAAGTTTACAATGAGCAGTTCTTC
>TRBV29-1|TRBJ2-2|.|14|.
CSVLVWSNTGELFF
TGCAGCGTTCTCGTGTGGTCGAACACCGGGGAGCTGTTTTTT
>TRBV30|TRBJ1-4|.|14|.
CAWSVKGGGEKLFF
TGTGCCTGGAGTGTAAAGGGGGGGGGTGAAAAACTGTTTTTT
>TRBV29-1|TRBJ2-2|.|14|.
CSVSVSANTGELFF
TGCAGCGTTTCAGTGTCCGCGAACACCGGGGAGCTGTTTTTT
>TRBV30|TRBJ2-7|.|11|.
CAWSRTYEQYF
TGTGCCTGGAGTCGAACCTACGAGCAGTACTTC
>TRBV19|TRBJ1-2|.|14|few
CASSTRQRNYGYTF
TGTGCCAGTAGTACCCGACAGCGGAACTATGGCTACACCTTC
>TRBV18|TRBJ2-1|TRBD2|16|once
CASSPRSLAGVNEQFF
TGTGCCAGCTCACCACGGTCCCTAGCGGGAGTCAATGAGCAGTTCTTC
>TRBV27|TRBJ2-7|TRBD1|16|.
CASSLWGTGGNYEQYF
TGTGCCAGCAGTTTATGGGGGACAGGGGGCAATTACGAGCAGTACTTC